The 29 T cell receptor beta chains in this list originate from one sample, sequenced in a study of cytotoxic CD8 clonotypes in ibrutinib-treated CLL (dated by TCRdb to the early 2020s). The time point label of this sample denotes: 12 months on ibrutinib. The protocol used for the library was the immunoSEQ multiplex PCR assay. This immuneACCESS table, as held by TCRdb, lists in-frame sequences with V and J called but not all clones. Of the missing ones, under half trace to an unresolved V gene in checked studies; the others have no known cause. The sample has roughly 56,000 clones on record, over 60% of them singletons. The top ten constitute roughly 45% of the sample. The sample was PBMCs, taken after 12 months of ibrutinib treatment. These receptor sequences come from a human donor with chronic lymphocytic leukemia.

The chain carries TRBV7-2 and TRBJ2-7; D is uncertain. Germline CDR1 SGHTA, CDR2 FQGNSA. The CDR3 covers 15 residues. The germline V and J ends were trimmed by 5 bases and 4 bases, with 18 bases remaining between them. The CDR3 protein is CASSPSGRRLYEQYF. The DNA of the CDR3 is TGTGCCAGCAGCCCGTCCGGGCGTCGTTTATACGAGCAGTACTTC. Filled out from reference TRBV7-2 and TRBJ2-7, the complete variable domain reads GAGVSQSPSNKVTEKGKDVELRCDPISGHTALYWYRQSLGQGLEFLIYFQGNSAPDKSGLPSDRFSAERTGGSVSTLTIQRTQQEDSAVYLCASSPSGRRLYEQYFGPGTRLTVT.

The J gene is TRBJ2-5, the V gene TRBV19; 7 nucleotides line up with TRBD2. CDR1 LNHDA and CDR2 SQIVND come from the germline V gene (reference sequence). Germline trimming cut 1 base from V and 3 bases from J; bases unmatched to any gene: 5. This CDR3 is 15 amino acids long. CDR3 loop: CASSIGAGDKETQYF. The CDR3 DNA is TGTGCCAGTAGTATAGGGGCGGGGGATAAAGAGACCCAGTACTTC.

This sequence joins TRBV19 and TRBJ2-1, with 7 bases fitting TRBD2. This CDR3 has 15 amino acids. The V gene end was trimmed by 3 bases and the J gene end by 7 bases; junction bases not matched to a gene: 9. Germline CDR1 and CDR2: LNHDA and SQIVND (reference sequence). The CDR3 DNA reads as TGTGCCAGTAGTATTGTCCAGCGGGATTTTAATGAGCAGTTCTTC. Translated, it gives CASSIVQRDFNEQFF.

The chain combines TRBV28 with TRBJ2-7, with a weak D call TRBD1 (5 bases). The V and J ends lost 3 bases and 6 bases respectively, with 15 bases between them. Germline loops: CDR1 MDHEN, CDR2 SYDVKM. The CDR3 runs 14 residues. The CDR3 here is CASSLQGRGFEQYF. The CDR3 DNA reads TGTGCCAGCAGTTTGCAGGGTAGAGGCTTCGAGCAGTACTTC. Combining the CDR3 with reference TRBV28 and TRBJ2-7 gives the whole variable domain DVKVTQSSRYLVKRTGEKVFLECVQDMDHENMFWYRQDPGLGLRLIYFSYDVKMKEKGDIPEGYSVSREKKERFSLILESASTNQTSMYLCASSLQGRGFEQYFGPGTRLTVT.

This clone was recorded once. The genes are TRBV5-4 and TRBJ1-2, with 10 bases lining up with TRBD1. The CDR3 sequence is 14 residues long. Losses at the gene ends were 6 bases for V and 8 bases for J; bases not matched to a gene: 10. Germline CDR1 SGHNT, CDR2 YYREEE (reference sequence). The CDR3 DNA reads TGTGCCAGCACCCATCCGGGACAGGGGAACGGCTACACCTTC. Amino acids: CASTHPGQGNGYTF.

This clone was seen a handful of times. The chain is built from TRBV19 and TRBJ1-5; 8 positions match TRBD1. Germline-derived CDR1 and CDR2 are LNHDA and SQIVND (reference sequence). CDR3 length: 12 residues. V lost 6 bases and J lost 5; bases outside the gene matches: 0. In DNA, the CDR3 is TGTGCCAGTAGGGACAGGGATCAGCCCCAGCATTTT. The encoded protein is CASRDRDQPQHF. Combining the CDR3 with reference TRBV19 and TRBJ1-5 gives the whole variable domain DGGITQSPKYLFRKEGQNVTLSCEQNLNHDAMYWYRQDPGQGLRLIYYSQIVNDFQKGDIAEGYSVSREKKESFPLTVTSAQKNPTAFYLCASRDRDQPQHFGDGTRLSIL.

This chain joins TRBV9 and TRBJ2-3, with 10 bases identical to TRBD2. With V trimmed by 2 bases and J by 0 bases, 6 bases remained unmatched. The CDR3 length is 17 residues. Per the germline V gene, CDR1 is SGDLS and CDR2 is YYNGEE. The CDR3 is CASSVGLAGVSTDTQYF. The CDR3 nucleotides read TGTGCCAGCAGCGTGGGGCTAGCGGGAGTGAGCACAGATACGCAGTATTTT.

The chain carries TRBV5-1 and TRBJ2-5; the D gene could be TRBD1 or TRBD2 (5 bases each). Germline-derived CDR1 and CDR2 are SGHRS and YFSETQ. The CDR3 has 16 amino acids. Trimming took off 4 bases at V and 5 bases at J, with 21 bases between the two ends. CDR3 bases: TGCGCCAGCAGCATTGGGACCGCGTCGTCCGCGGAGACCCAGTACTTC. Protein: CASSIGTASSAETQYF.

This chain uses TRBV15 with TRBJ1-2, with unresolved D. Trimming removed 8 bases at V and 6 bases at J, with 19 bases between. Germline V gives CDR1 LNHNV, CDR2 YYDKDF (reference sequence). This CDR3 spans 14 amino acids. For the CDR3, the DNA is TGTGCCACCGGGGTGGGCGGACTTTCAAATGGCTACACCTTC. Translated: CATGVGGLSNGYTF.

J is TRBJ1-4 and V is TRBV11-2; TRBD1 matches at 9 bases. V lost 5 bases, J lost 10 bases, and 5 bases stayed unmatched. Germline V gives CDR1 SGHAT, CDR2 FQNNGV. This CDR3 is built from 13 residues. The CDR3 region is CASSPGQGGKLFF. CDR3 bases: TGTGCCAGCAGCCCGGGACAGGGTGGAAAACTGTTTTTT.

This clone came up once. The V and J genes are TRBV14 and TRBJ2-3; 10 bases align to TRBD1. Per the germline V gene, CDR1 is SGHDN and CDR2 is FVKESK. The CDR3 has 15 residues. V was clipped by 4 bases and J by 11 bases; unmatched bases: 12. For the CDR3, the DNA is TGTGCCAGCAGCCGGGGACAGGGGATTCCGAGGGGGCAGTATTTT. It codes for CASSRGQGIPRGQYF.

This clone has a single count. V and J are TRBV7-9 and TRBJ2-7; the D gene is possibly TRBD1 (5 bases). V dropped 5 bases and J dropped 0 bases, with 14 bases sitting between them. This CDR3 has 15 amino acids. Per germline, CDR1 SEHNR and CDR2 FQNEAQ (reference sequence). The chain's CDR3 is CASSPRQGNSYEQYF. Written as DNA, the CDR3 is TGTGCCAGCAGCCCTCGGCAGGGAAACTCCTACGAGCAGTACTTC.

The V and J genes are TRBV5-1 and TRBJ2-1; 12 bases match TRBD2. V lost 0 bases, J lost 0 bases, and 4 bases stayed unmatched. This CDR3 has 18 residues. Germline V gene sequence: CDR1 SGHRS, CDR2 YFSETQ. CDR3 in amino acids: CASSLGVTSGSSYNEQFF. The CDR3 bases are TGCGCCAGCAGCTTGGGTGTGACTAGCGGGAGCTCCTACAATGAGCAGTTCTTC.

This clone was counted a few times. The chain employs TRBV18 and TRBJ2-5, with D unresolved. Per germline, CDR1 KGHSH and CDR2 LQKENI. This CDR3 comprises 13 residues. V was clipped by 3 bases and J by 4 bases, with 9 bases between them. CDR3 loop: CASSPLTGETQYF. In DNA, the CDR3 is TGTGCCAGCTCACCGTTGACTGGAGAGACCCAGTACTTC.

The chain has TRBV30 and TRBJ2-7; D tentatively fits TRBD1 or TRBD2 (6 bases each). From germline, CDR1 is GTSNPN and CDR2 SVGIG (reference sequence). Trimming shortened V by 5 bases and J by 5 bases, and 22 bases separated the two germline ends. The CDR3 spans 15 residues. This CDR3 is CAWGGPQHLGNEQYF. CDR3 DNA: TGTGCCTGGGGGGGGCCCCAACACCTGGGGAACGAGCAGTACTTC.

The chain combines TRBV5-4 with TRBJ2-7; D gene ambiguous. V was clipped by 1 base and J by 0 bases, with 8 bases between them. CDR3 length equals 14 residues. Germline loops: CDR1 SGHNT, CDR2 YYREEE (reference sequence). This CDR3 reads CASSLSDASYEQYF. CDR3 nucleotide sequence: TGTGCCAGCAGCTTGAGCGACGCCTCCTACGAGCAGTACTTC.

The chain couples TRBV9 to TRBJ2-1, with TRBD2 matching over 9 bases. The CDR3 runs 15 residues. The trim removed 0 bases at V and 9 bases at J, leaving 7 bases unmatched. CDR1 is SGDLS, CDR2 YYNGEE, per germline. The CDR3: CASSVVPAGGGEQFF. The CDR3 DNA sequence: TGTGCCAGCAGCGTAGTGCCAGCGGGAGGTGGTGAGCAGTTCTTC. The complete variable domain, with remaining parts taken from reference TRBV9 and TRBJ2-1, reads DSGVTQTPKHLITATGQRVTLRCSPRSGDLSVYWYQQSLDQGLQFLIQYYNGEERAKGNILERFSAQQFPDLHSELNLSSLELGDSALYFCASSVVPAGGGEQFFGPGTRLTVL.

The chain has TRBV11-2 and TRBJ2-4, with 7 bases matching TRBD1. The junction had 6 bases not matched to a gene; V was cut back by 5 bases and J by 8 bases. This CDR3 is 13 amino acids long. In germline, CDR1 is SGHAT, CDR2 FQNNGV. The CDR3 loop reads CASSRGDSDIQYF. The CDR3 region has the DNA TGTGCCAGCAGCCGAGGGGACAGTGACATTCAGTACTTC.

V is TRBV30 and J is TRBJ2-1; maybe TRBD2 (5 bases). The CDR3 covers 14 residues. Germline CDR1 GTSNPN, CDR2 SVGIG (reference sequence). Between the trimmed V and J ends, which lost 0 bases and 6 bases, there was a span of 12 bases. For the CDR3, the DNA is TGTGCCTGGAGTGTCGCTAGCTTAGGCAATGAGCAGTTCTTC. Translated: CAWSVASLGNEQFF. Full variable domain (outside the CDR3, taken from reference TRBV30 and TRBJ2-1): SQTIHQWPATLVQPVGSPLSLECTVEGTSNPNLYWYRQAAGRGLQLLFYSVGIGQISSEVPQNLSASRPQDRQFILSSKKLLLSDSGFYLCAWSVASLGNEQFFGPGTRLTVL.

The gene calls are TRBV5-1 and TRBJ2-1; D is uncertain. Trimming shortened V by 2 bases and J by 9 bases, and 6 bases separated the two germline ends. Germline V gene lookup returns CDR1 SGHRS and CDR2 YFSETQ. This CDR3 spans 11 amino acids. The CDR3 DNA reads as TGCGCCAGCAGCTTAGAAGGTGAGCAGTTCTTC. This encodes CASSLEGEQFF.

This clone has a handful of counts. The chain uses TRBV10-3 and TRBJ2-5; no definite D call. CDR3 length: 15 residues. The V end was cut by 5 bases, the J end by 0 bases, with 13 bases between. Per the germline V gene, CDR1 is ENHRY and CDR2 is SYGVKD. In DNA, the CDR3 is TGTGCCATCAGTAGGTCCATGCGAAACCAAGAGACCCAGTACTTC. Its translation: CAISRSMRNQETQYF.

The genes are TRBV9 and TRBJ2-7; TRBD1 aligns across 9 bases. This CDR3 has 15 amino acids. V shed 2 bases, J shed 1 base, and the junction held 4 bases outside the gene matches. Germline lookup yields CDR1 SGDLS and CDR2 YYNGEE. In DNA form, the CDR3 reads TGTGCCAGCAGCGTGCAGACAGGGGGGTCCTACGAGCAGTACTTC. The encoded protein is CASSVQTGGSYEQYF.

The chain has TRBV7-2 and TRBJ2-3; D is uncertain. CDR3 size: 15 residues. Looked up from germline, CDR1 is SGHTA and CDR2 is FQGNSA. The germline V and J ends were trimmed by 1 base and 0 bases, with 8 bases remaining between them. The CDR3 bases are TGTGCCAGCAGCTTAGAGGCAACAAGCACAGATACGCAGTATTTT. This translates into CASSLEATSTDTQYF.

The J gene is TRBJ2-4, the V gene TRBV7-2, with 9 nucleotides matching TRBD1. CDR1 is SGHTA, CDR2 FQGNSA, per germline. The CDR3 has 16 residues. V dropped 6 bases and J dropped 8; count of bases not matched to a gene: 14. Here the CDR3 reads CASRHLLRDRVDIQYF. The CDR3 coding sequence is TGTGCCAGCAGGCACCTCCTCCGGGACAGGGTGGACATTCAGTACTTC.

The rearrangement joins TRBV28 to TRBJ2-7, with TRBD1 as a possible D gene (5 bases). CDR1 is MDHEN, CDR2 SYDVKM, per germline. V was shortened by 2 bases and J by 6 bases, with 11 bases between the two germline ends. The CDR3 sequence is 13 residues long. The CDR3 spells CASSLGQGGEQYF. The CDR3 DNA reads TGTGCCAGCAGTTTAGGCCAGGGCGGCGAGCAGTACTTC.

This rearrangement joins TRBV10-3 to TRBJ2-3; D not certain. The V gene's germline CDR1 is ENHRY and CDR2 SYGVKD. CDR3 length: 12 amino acids. Deletions cut 2 bases from V and 2 bases from J, with 2 bases between. In nucleotides, the CDR3 is TGTGCCATCAGTGAGACCACAGATACGCAGTATTTT. Residues: CAISETTDTQYF.

The rearrangement links TRBV30 to TRBJ1-3, with 8 positions matching TRBD1. The CDR3 is made up of 17 amino acids. CDR1 is GTSNPN and CDR2 is SVGIG in the germline V gene (reference sequence). After removal of 0 bases from V and 1 base from J, the junction contained 8 bases not matched to a gene. The CDR3 bases are TGTGCCTGGAGTGTACGAGGACAGGGAAGGTCTGGAAACACCATATATTTT. Translating gives CAWSVRGQGRSGNTIYF.

This chain joins TRBV5-1 and TRBJ2-5, with a tentative D call TRBD2 (6 bases). Trimming stripped 1 base from V and 5 bases from J, with 15 bases between. The CDR3 loop spans 15 amino acids. CDR1 is SGHRS and CDR2 is YFSETQ in the germline V gene. In DNA form, the CDR3 reads TGCGCCAGCAGCTTGCGGACTAACCCTGAGGAGACCCAGTACTTC. This encodes CASSLRTNPEETQYF.

The V gene is TRBV7-6, the J gene TRBJ2-3; TRBD1 aligns across 8 bases. This CDR3 spans 16 amino acids. Germline V CDR1 and CDR2: SGHVS, FNYEAQ. The trim removed 5 bases at V and 4 bases at J, leaving 11 bases unmatched. CDR3 sequence (DNA): TGTGCCAGCAGCGTACTCAGGGGGCTGGTGTCAGATACGCAGTATTTT. It is translated as CASSVLRGLVSDTQYF.